This is a list of T cell receptor beta chains from one sample in a study of technical replicates of blood from a few donors. Some clones are missing from TCRdb's copy, which holds only in-frame ones; the method was immunoSEQ multiplex PCR. The table lists some 74,000 clones, roughly 90% of them singletons. The sample taken for sequencing was T cells isolated from PBMCs. The receptors shown here come from a human donor in good health. CDR3s include the opening cysteine and the closing phenylalanine or tryptophan. Fields, in order: D gene, clone size, J gene, V gene, CDR3 protein, CDR3 DNA. D genes are given only for firm matches. Some rows have no size entry. The others give once, few or many, or a class for an expanded clone.

>NA|NA|TRBJ1-3|TRBV11-2
CASSLGRTTGNTIYF
TGTGCCAGCAGCCTCGGACGGACAACTGGAAACACCATATATTTT
>TRBD1|NA|TRBJ2-2|TRBV6-6
CASSLQGANTGELFF
TGTGCCAGCAGTTTGCAGGGGGCTAACACCGGGGAGCTGTTTTTT
>NA|NA|TRBJ1-5|TRBV9
CASSEFTGTGQPQHF
TGTGCCAGCAGCGAATTTACAGGGACGGGCCAGCCCCAGCATTTT
>NA|NA|TRBJ2-7|TRBV10-3
CAISQLNRDKYYEQYF
TGTGCCATCAGCCAGCTAAACCGGGACAAGTACTACGAGCAGTACTTC
>NA|NA|TRBJ2-7|TRBV13
CASSHPRAYEQYF
TGTGCCAGCAGCCACCCGAGGGCCTACGAGCAGTACTTC
>NA|NA|TRBJ2-5|TRBV5-1
CASSSLEKETQYF
TGCGCCAGCAGCTCACTAGAGAAAGAGACCCAGTACTTC
>NA|NA|TRBJ1-1|TRBV4-1
CASSQGSGTEAFF
TGCGCCAGCAGCCAAGGCTCCGGCACTGAAGCTTTCTTT
>NA|NA|TRBJ2-5|TRBV7-3
CASSLRGGGETQYF
TGTGCCAGCAGCCTAAGGGGGGGCGGGGAGACCCAGTACTTC
>NA|once|TRBJ1-2|TRBV6-5
CASRGGDGYTF
TGTGCCAGCAGGGGCGGGGATGGCTACACCTTC
>NA|NA|TRBJ1-5|TRBV28
CASSLLQGVQPQHF
TGTGCCAGCAGTTTGTTACAGGGAGTACAGCCCCAGCATTTT
>TRBD1|few|TRBJ1-5|TRBV2
CASSAGGTPWVPQHF
TGTGCCAGCAGTGCAGGGGGTACCCCCTGGGTGCCCCAGCATTTT
>NA|NA|TRBJ1-1|TRBV7-8
CASSSTRGTEAFF
TGTGCCAGCAGCTCCACCAGGGGCACTGAAGCTTTCTTT
>NA|NA|TRBJ1-5|TRBV9
CASSVDVKQGLGQPQHF
TGTGCCAGCAGCGTAGATGTTAAGCAGGGTTTGGGTCAGCCCCAGCATTTT
>NA|NA|TRBJ2-3|TRBV7-2
CASSLETVRTDTQYF
TGTGCCAGCAGCTTAGAAACGGTTCGCACAGATACGCAGTATTTT
>NA|NA|TRBJ2-1|TRBV2
CASSDPGNLPEQFF
TGTGCCAGCAGTGACCCAGGGAACCTCCCTGAGCAGTTCTTC
>NA|NA|TRBJ2-1|TRBV6-5
CASSYSFPYNEQFF
TGTGCCAGCAGTTACTCCTTCCCCTACAATGAGCAGTTCTTC
>NA|few|TRBJ1-4|TRBV4-2
CASSQDPQGGTNEKLFF
TGTGCCAGCAGTCAAGATCCGCAGGGAGGAACTAATGAAAAACTGTTTTTT
>TRBD2|NA|TRBJ2-1|TRBV5-4
CASTRVASGKYNEQFF
TGTGCCAGCACAAGGGTCGCTAGCGGGAAATACAATGAGCAGTTCTTC
>NA|NA|TRBJ2-4|TRBV5-4
CASSFQGAKNIQYF
TGTGCCAGCAGCTTCCAGGGGGCCAAAAACATTCAGTACTTC
>NA|NA|TRBJ1-4|TRBV4-2
CASSQGLNEKLFF
TGTGCCAGCAGCCAAGGTCTTAATGAAAAACTGTTTTTT
>TRBD2|NA|TRBJ2-1|TRBV7-2
CASSLIAGGGKNEQFF
TGTGCCAGCAGCCTAATAGCGGGAGGGGGAAAAAATGAGCAGTTCTTC
>TRBD1|NA|TRBJ2-7|TRBV19
CASGSTFDRGVDEQYF
TGTGCCAGTGGCTCGACTTTCGACAGGGGCGTCGACGAGCAGTACTTC
>TRBD1|once|TRBJ1-1|TRBV19
CASSIGTGFLNTEAFF
TGTGCCAGTAGTATCGGGACAGGGTTCCTGAACACTGAAGCTTTCTTT
>NA|NA|TRBJ1-4|TRBV7-2
CASSPGRGEKLFF
TGTGCCAGCAGCCCGGGCAGGGGTGAAAAACTGTTTTTT
>TRBD1|NA|TRBJ2-3|TRBV19
CASSNRGSTDTQYF
TGTGCCAGTAGTAACAGGGGTAGCACAGATACGCAGTATTTT
>TRBD2|NA|TRBJ2-7|TRBV4-2
CASSRDILADSYEQYF
TGTGCCAGCAGCCGCGACATTCTAGCGGACTCCTACGAGCAGTACTTC
>NA|NA|TRBJ2-7|TRBV27
CASSFGGQNSYEQYF
TGTGCCAGCAGTTTCGGGGGACAGAACTCCTACGAGCAGTACTTC
>NA|NA|TRBJ1-3|TRBV2
CASSVLSYSGNTIYF
TGTGCCAGCAGTGTTTTATCCTACTCTGGAAACACCATATATTTT
>TRBD2|NA|TRBJ2-5|TRBV5-4
CASSSGSGRALETQYF
TGTGCCAGCAGTTCCGGTTCGGGGAGGGCCCTGGAGACCCAGTACTTC
>TRBD1|NA|TRBJ2-5|TRBV9
CASSVAGTGQETQYF
TGTGCCAGCAGCGTAGCTGGGACAGGACAAGAGACCCAGTACTTC
>TRBD1|NA|TRBJ2-7|TRBV2
CASSEWDSISYEQYF
TGTGCCAGCAGTGAATGGGACAGCATCTCCTACGAGCAGTACTTC
>NA|NA|TRBJ2-4|TRBV5-4
CASSLDGQGTNAKNIQYF
TGTGCCAGCAGCTTGGATGGGCAGGGGACTAATGCCAAAAACATTCAGTACTTC
>TRBD1|NA|TRBJ2-7|TRBV9
CASSVRDRPYEQYF
TGTGCCAGCAGCGTCCGGGACAGACCCTACGAGCAGTACTTC
>TRBD2|NA|TRBJ2-5|TRBV9
CASSVMAGEETQYF
TGTGCCAGCAGCGTAATGGCGGGGGAAGAGACCCAGTACTTC
>TRBD1|NA|TRBJ1-3|TRBV4-3
CASSQGDSSGNTIYF
TGCGCCAGCAGCCAAGGGGACAGCTCTGGAAACACCATATATTTT
>NA|NA|TRBJ2-1|TRBV6-7
CASTLPPTRSGEQFF
TGTGCCAGCACCCTCCCCCCGACTAGATCCGGGGAGCAGTTCTTC
>TRBD1|NA|TRBJ1-1|TRBV30
CAKQGATEAFF
TGTGCTAAACAGGGGGCCACTGAAGCTTTCTTT
>TRBD1|NA|TRBJ1-2|TRBV9
CASSVRSTGGVYGYTF
TGTGCCAGCAGCGTTCGCTCGACAGGGGGTGTCTATGGCTACACCTTC
>NA|NA|TRBJ1-4|TRBV10-3
CAISESLGLMGNEKLFF
TGTGCCATCAGTGAGTCTTTGGGCCTAATGGGTAATGAAAAACTGTTTTTT
>NA|NA|TRBJ1-2|TRBV7-9
CASNNPPEGVSYGYTF
TGTGCCAGCAACAACCCCCCCGAGGGGGTGAGCTATGGCTACACCTTC
>TRBD1|NA|TRBJ1-5|TRBV28
CASRSGTGEQPQHF
TGTGCCAGCAGGTCCGGGACAGGAGAACAGCCCCAGCATTTT
>TRBD2|NA|TRBJ2-7|TRBV2
CASSEPVTSGGIYEQYF
TGTGCCAGCAGTGAACCTGTAACTAGCGGGGGTATTTACGAGCAGTACTTC
>TRBD2|NA|TRBJ2-1|TRBV2
CASSGTSLGNEQFF
TGTGCCAGCAGTGGGACTAGCTTGGGCAATGAGCAGTTCTTC
>TRBD1|NA|TRBJ2-1|TRBV5-1
CASSFGDRGYNEQFF
TGCGCCAGCAGCTTTGGGGACAGGGGATACAATGAGCAGTTCTTC
>NA|NA|TRBJ1-3|TRBV7-8
CASSLPIRGAGNTIYF
TGTGCCAGCAGCTTACCAATCCGGGGGGCAGGAAACACCATATATTTT
>TRBD2|NA|TRBJ2-1|TRBV9
CASAEGLAGDNEQFF
TGTGCCAGCGCCGAAGGACTAGCGGGAGACAATGAGCAGTTCTTC
>TRBD1|NA|TRBJ2-1|TRBV5-1
CASSYRQGGNNEQFF
TGCGCCAGCAGCTACCGACAGGGGGGGAACAATGAGCAGTTCTTC
>TRBD1|NA|TRBJ1-1|TRBV28
CASSSQGVGTEAFF
TGTGCCAGCAGTTCCCAGGGGGTCGGCACTGAAGCTTTCTTT
>TRBD2|NA|TRBJ2-1|TRBV19
CASSKPGLAESYNEQFF
TGTGCCAGTAGTAAACCAGGACTAGCGGAGTCCTACAATGAGCAGTTCTTC
>TRBD2|NA|TRBJ2-5|TRBV5-1
CASSRLAGVFEYF
TGCGCCAGCAGCAGACTAGCGGGAGTATTCGAGTACTTC
>NA|NA|TRBJ1-1|TRBV27
CASSLGHLTEAFF
TGTGCCAGCAGCCTCGGACACCTCACTGAAGCTTTCTTT
>TRBD1|NA|TRBJ2-7|TRBV11-2
CASSLLGQGADEQYF
TGTGCCAGCAGCCTCCTGGGACAGGGGGCCGACGAGCAGTACTTC
>NA|NA|TRBJ1-4|TRBV4-2
CASSQVQEEKLFF
TGTGCCAGCAGCCAAGTACAGGAGGAAAAACTGTTTTTT
>NA|NA|TRBJ1-1|TRBV6-1
CASSRANTEAFF
TGTGCCAGCTCCAGGGCGAACACTGAAGCTTTCTTT
>NA|NA|TRBJ1-1|TRBV19
CASSIVAEAFF
TGTGCCAGTAGTATTGTCGCTGAAGCTTTCTTT
>NA|few|TRBJ1-1|TRBV19
CASSRQGNTEAFF
TGTGCCAGTAGTCGGCAGGGGAACACTGAAGCTTTCTTT